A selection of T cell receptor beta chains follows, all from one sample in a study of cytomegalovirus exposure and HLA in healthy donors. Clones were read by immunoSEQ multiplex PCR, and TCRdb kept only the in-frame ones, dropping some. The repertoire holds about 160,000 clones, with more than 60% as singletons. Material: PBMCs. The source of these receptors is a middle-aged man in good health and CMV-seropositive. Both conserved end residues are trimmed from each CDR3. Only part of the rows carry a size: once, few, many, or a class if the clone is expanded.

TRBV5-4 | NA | ASSLGAMSSYEQY
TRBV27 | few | ASKTGGNYGYT
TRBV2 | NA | ASRVLPGQGDVEQF
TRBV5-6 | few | ASSFSGTAGYT
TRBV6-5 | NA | ASRKTGAYGYT
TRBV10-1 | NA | ASSESGDRTSGRNEQF
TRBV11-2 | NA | ASSMTGIGTEAF
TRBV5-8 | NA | ASSQGLAEETQY
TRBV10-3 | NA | AISESSQNYGYT
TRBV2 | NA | ASMRQGAGTEAF
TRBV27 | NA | ASRKDRGNQPQH
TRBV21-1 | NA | ARREGSVQPQH
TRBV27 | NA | ASSSGTTYNEQF
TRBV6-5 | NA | ASSAEPQGPYEQY
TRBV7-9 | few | ASSLAREQY
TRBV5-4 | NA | ASSGRTFGGADTQY
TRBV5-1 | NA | ASSFGGRQY
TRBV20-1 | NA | SARWGDEQF
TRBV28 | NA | ASSFIASSSKNEQF
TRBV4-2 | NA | ASSQSFRGPLH
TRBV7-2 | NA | ASIALAGGSDTQY
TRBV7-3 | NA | ASSPIQGSEAF
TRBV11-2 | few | ASSLLGGSYNEQF
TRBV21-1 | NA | ASSASIRREQY
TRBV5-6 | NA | ASSFPGQGSYEQY
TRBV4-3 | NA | ASSPRAAGVSYNEQF
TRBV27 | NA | ASRRTGDGYT
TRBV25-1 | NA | ASSIGQKGTYEQY
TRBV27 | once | ASSLGTGGSYGYT
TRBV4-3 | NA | ASSQDQRGTQY
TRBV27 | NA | ASSPRAGNGNTIY
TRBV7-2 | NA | ASSPSEGRETQY
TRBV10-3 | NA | AISDPSGSGGTDTQY
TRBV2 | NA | ASIGVRDTEETQY
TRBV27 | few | ASSFSGDGDTQY
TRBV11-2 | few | ASSLDQGTPLH
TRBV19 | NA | ASRPQGITDTQY
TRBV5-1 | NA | ASSLGQEALGEQF
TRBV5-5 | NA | ASSLTSGTSTDTQY
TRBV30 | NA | AWSAGQGKGNTEAF
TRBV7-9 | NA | ASSFGRARETQY
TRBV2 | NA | ASTTTSGRGDTQY
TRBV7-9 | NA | ASSLVPGPNEKLF
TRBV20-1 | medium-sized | SVVRDTEAF
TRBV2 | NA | ASRGTSGTTWTNEQF
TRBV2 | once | ASTGESLGTEAF
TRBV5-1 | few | ASSLASQVAGSGANGLT
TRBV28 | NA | ASSTRTGTIGNTIY
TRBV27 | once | ASSPEGGALTGELF
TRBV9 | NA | ASSTGPPSRGNTIY
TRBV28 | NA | ASSQDRPKDEQY